This TCR beta chain stems from a study of blood T cells in healthy people across ages. Notes on this clonotype: At one end the junction does not follow the germline gene, possibly because of a read error.

A second PCR, run for 7 to 11 cycles, used a sample-barcoded 5' primer plus a J-beta primer mix. TCRdb processed the 5' RACE reads anew with MiXCR; each CDR3 protein has one entry. The sample lists about 1.4 million distinct CDR3 sequences, 59% occurring once. The CDR3 consists of 14 residues. Germline V gene sequence: CDR1 SNHLY, CDR2 FYNNEI. V usage is TRBV2 and J usage is TRBJ2-7; D possibly matches TRBD1 or TRBD2 (5 bases each). The sequence derives from a man aged 18 to 30 in good health. Sequencing was carried out using blood. Here the CDR3 reads CASSGAGRWDEQYF. In nucleotides, the CDR3 is TGTGCCAGCAGTGGGGCAGGACGTTGGGACGAGCAGTATTTC.